A single sample gave rise to the 12 T cell receptor beta chains below, sequenced in a study of blood T cell repertoires in COVID-19. Assay used: immunoSEQ multiplex PCR; TCRdb lists only in-frame clones, some missing. The data hold approximately 490,000 clones, with more than 85% observed a single time. Sequencing used PBMCs or T cells enriched from blood (not recorded which). Every receptor here comes from a woman aged 55-70 years who had recovered from COVID-19.

This clone was recorded only once. This chain joins TRBV7-2 and TRBJ2-1, with 7 nucleotides matching TRBD2. CDR1 and CDR2 from the germline V gene are SGHTA and FQGNSA. The CDR3 spans 15 residues. Trimming took 2 bases from V and 6 from J; bases not matched to a gene: 7. The CDR3 sequence is CASSLMNAGVNEQFF. The CDR3 DNA sequence: TGTGCCAGCAGCTTAATGAATGCGGGGGTCAATGAGCAGTTCTTC.

This clone is a singleton in its sample. The chain uses TRBV7-8 and TRBJ1-1; 9 positions agree with TRBD1. The CDR3 is 15 amino acids. CDR1 is SGHVS, CDR2 FQNEAQ, per germline. V lost 1 base to trimming and J lost 3 bases; unmatched junction nucleotides: 3. The DNA of the CDR3 is TGTGCCAGCAGCTTAGACAGGGGGCTGTACACTGAAGCTTTCTTT. The encoded protein is CASSLDRGLYTEAFF.

The chain couples TRBV7-8 to TRBJ2-3, with 14 positions matching TRBD2. Germline CDR1 and CDR2: SGHVS and FQNEAQ. The ends lost 6 bases at V and 4 bases at J; junction bases unmatched: 9. The CDR3 runs 17 residues. The CDR3 DNA reads as TGTGCCAGCAGTTTGGGACTAGCGGGGGTCCTAGCAGATACGCAGTATTTT. Residues: CASSLGLAGVLADTQYF.

The V and J genes are TRBV5-1 and TRBJ2-1, with D tentatively TRBD1 (6 bases). Looked up from germline, CDR1 is SGHRS and CDR2 is YFSETQ. The ends were cut back, 2 bases at V and 7 bases at J, with 7 bases in the middle. CDR3 length: 12 residues. CDR3: CASSFTGNEQFF. Here the CDR3 DNA reads TGCGCCAGCAGCTTTACAGGGAATGAGCAGTTCTTC. The complete variable domain, with remaining parts taken from reference TRBV5-1 and TRBJ2-1, reads KAGVTQTPRYLIKTRGQQVTLSCSPISGHRSVSWYQQTPGQGLQFLFEYFSETQRNKGNFPGRFSGRQFSNSRSEMNVSTLELGDSALYLCASSFTGNEQFFGPGTRLTVL.

V and J are TRBV28 and TRBJ1-2; unclear D gene. The CDR3 is 13 amino acids. V was shortened by 3 bases and J by 4 bases, with 9 bases between the two germline ends. CDR1 MDHEN and CDR2 SYDVKM come from the germline V gene. For the CDR3, the DNA is TGTGCCAGCAGTTTTGAGGAGTTCTATGGCTACACCTTC. Residues: CASSFEEFYGYTF.

V usage is TRBV2 and J usage is TRBJ1-6; the match to TRBD1 covers 12 bases. J lost 10 bases, V lost 4 bases, and 5 bases had no gene match. CDR1 SNHLY and CDR2 FYNNEI come from the germline V gene. There are 15 residues in the CDR3. The CDR3 region is CASSVWDRGQSPLHF. The CDR3 region has the DNA TGTGCCAGCAGTGTTTGGGACAGGGGGCAGTCACCCCTCCACTTT.

This chain connects TRBV30 to TRBJ1-5; no definite D call. This CDR3 is 15 amino acids long. The germline V gene encodes CDR1 GTSNPN and CDR2 SVGIG (reference sequence). Trimming left V 2 bases short and J 1 base short, with 12 bases between. The CDR3 DNA follows: TGTGCCTGGAGTTCTCCGGGTTCGAGCAATCAGCCCCAGCATTTT. Residues: CAWSSPGSSNQPQHF.

V and J are TRBV7-2 and TRBJ1-4; 8 positions match TRBD1. This CDR3 has 15 residues. V shed 4 bases, J shed 8 bases, and the junction held 9 bases outside the gene matches. Germline V gene data show CDR1 as SGHTA and CDR2 as FQGNSA. CDR3 sequence reads: CASSSRQGQGEKLFF. CDR3 sequence (DNA): TGTGCCAGCAGCTCAAGACAGGGGCAGGGGGAAAAACTGTTTTTT.

For the CDR3, the DNA is TGTGCCAGCAGCCAAGGGACAGGGCGTTTAAGGAACTATGGCTACACCTTC. Its protein product is CASSQGTGRLRNYGYTF. The rearrangement uses TRBV3-1 (or the pseudogene TRBV3-2) and TRBJ1-2; 8 nucleotides line up with TRBD1. The V gene's germline CDR1 is LGHDT and CDR2 YNNKEL (reference sequence). J gave up 2 bases and V 1 base, and 9 bases lay outside the gene matches. This CDR3 region has 17 residues.

The gene calls are TRBV4-1 and TRBJ1-1; D is undetermined. V was shortened by 8 bases and J by 2 bases, with 12 bases between the two germline ends. From germline, CDR1 is MGHRA and CDR2 YSYEKL. The CDR3 consists of 13 residues. CDR3 amino acids: CASRGRENTEAFF. The CDR3 region has the DNA TGCGCCAGCCGTGGGAGAGAAAACACTGAAGCTTTCTTT.

V is TRBV6-2 or TRBV6-3 and J is TRBJ2-5, with D tentatively TRBD1 (6 bases). Germline values: CDR1 MNHEY, CDR2 SVGEGT. Between the trimmed V and J ends, which lost 6 bases and 4 bases, there was a span of 12 bases. This CDR3 comprises 13 residues. DNA for the CDR3: TGTGCCAGCAGCACAGGGTACCGAGAGACCCAGTACTTC. This sequence encodes CASSTGYRETQYF.

This clone showed up just once. The chain joins TRBV24-1 to TRBJ2-3; D gene ambiguous. V lost 5 bases to trimming and J lost 2 bases, with 7 bases between them. This CDR3 contains 13 residues. Per the germline V gene, CDR1 is KGHDR and CDR2 is SFDVKD. As DNA, the CDR3 is TGTGCCACCAGTGGGGCCGCCACAGATACGCAGTATTTT. Translation gives CATSGAATDTQYF.